This T cell receptor beta chain was found in a study of shared clonotypes between healthy human individuals (dated by TCRdb to the early 2020s). Regarding the study in general: Three men and two women, aged 18 to 49 years, made up the cohort. Leukapheresis yielded between about 0.9 and 9 billion PBMCs per donor. Libraries were prepared and TCR repertoires were sequenced by different laboratories using diverse techniques, in order to increase sequencing depth and limit assay-specific biases. For each donor, three plates each were used for CD4 naive and CD4 memory, two plates were used for CD8 naive, and one plate was used for CD8 memory. To estimate repertoire size and how much clonotype sharing occurs between individuals, the study deeply sequenced the blood TCR repertoires of about 5 healthy adults. The study at large found these results: Pairwise subsampling led to the expectation that sequencing depth would affect the degree of clonotype sharing among donors. The genetic and exposure-history diversity represented was limited by the small number of donors. Even with the large sequencing depth, rarefaction of the sorted-subset datasets indicated that sequencing was incomplete. When a few donors were compared, the shared fraction of clonotypes was about 5% for naive CD4, about 4% for naive CD8, 2% to 2.5% for memory CD4, and 0.35% to 0.4% for memory CD8. Sampling was restricted to blood, and TCR repertoires in tissue are likely to differ from TCR repertoires in blood. Larger estimated clonotype richness was generally found for naive subsets than for memory subsets. Higher generation probabilities were observed for clonotypes shared by all four sorted-subset donors than for non-shared clonotypes.

From the cysteine through the phenylalanine, the CDR3 covers 12 amino acids. This entry keeps only the CDR3 DNA: 36 bases, framed from base 1. The germline V gene (reference sequence) gives CDR1 as SGHNT and CDR2 as YYREEE. V and J lose 3 bases and 2 bases, and a span of 4 bases separates them. Healthy HIV-negative adults with no recently reported acute infections or vaccinations were included as donors. Every donor was a Caucasian adult residing in Nashville, Tennessee, USA. CD4+ T cells were enriched by magnetic negative selection; naive cells were then positively selected on CD45RA, and the negative fraction formed the memory subset. Blood was obtained by leukapheresis, after which PBMCs were separated by Ficoll-Histopaque density gradient centrifugation and cryopreserved in liquid nitrogen vapor phase. Analytical flow cytometry was used to check the purity and quantity of every magnetically sorted T cell population. Genomic DNA was isolated from every sorted fraction and measured by UV absorbance on a Nanodrop 2000c.

With regard to this clone: Its binding antigen is unknown. It has no much larger one-base neighbor in the sample; base qualities were not kept. This same CDR3 is encoded by further DNA sequences in the sample.

Using the deep immunoSEQ assay, multiplex PCR amplified TCR CDR3 regions from genomic DNA. Extracted genomic DNA from each cell subset was distributed evenly across all wells of several immunoSEQ 96-well plates, and each plate was treated as a replicate. For sorted subsets, 200 to 250 ng genomic DNA, equal to some 28,000 T cell genomes, was loaded into each replicate PCR. Purified libraries were quantified with a Qubit 3.0 fluorometer, sized on a Bioanalyzer 2100, and re-quantified with the KAPA Library Quantification kit. A separate single-read 150-cycle Illumina NextSeq 550 flow cell was used to sequence each immunoSEQ 96-well plate. The study's own analysis went as follows. Because the immunoSEQ output held only junctional sequences and lacked quality scores, the filtering could not match the filtering applied to full-length reads. Sequences were annotated with PyIR, a Python wrapper for IgBLAST v1.9, and V/J genes and CDR3 were assigned using IMGT germline references. Any read was removed if the V/J assignment was weak (E-value above 1e-6), the CDR3 was missing, or the read contained stop codons, out-of-frame junctions, or ambiguous translated residues. A V3J clonotype was defined by an identical inferred V gene, J gene, and CDR3 amino acid sequence. Percentage overlap between repertoires was computed as shared unique clonotypes divided by the size of the smaller repertoire. Repertoire richness was assessed with RTK rarefaction, the Chao1 estimator, and Recon v2.1 estimates of unobserved clonotypes. For all TCRbeta clonotypes obtained by the gDNA method from several donors, generation probabilities were computed with OLGA. TCRdb obtained this table from immuneACCESS and retained in-frame rearrangements with V and J assigned. These tables miss some clones; where compared with another copy, unresolved V genes account for less than half of the shortfall, and the remainder is unexplained. V, J and clone size were drawn from that table, and D and trimming were deduced from the DNA. In all, the sample holds roughly 2,300,000 clones, and roughly 92% of those were seen once. The leading ten clones occupy approximately 0.39% of the sample.

Sequenced sample: naive CD4+ T cells from PBMCs. The cell subset or site tag for this specimen amounts to: CD45RA+ positively selected. The chain joins TRBV5-4 to TRBJ2-3, with no reliable assignment of the D segment. The receptor was isolated from a man between 18 and 29 years old in good health. Some clones in this sample may be carry-over from other donors' samples. The bases are TGTGCCAGCAGCTCCAACACAGATACGCAGTATTTT. It encodes CASSSNTDTQYF.